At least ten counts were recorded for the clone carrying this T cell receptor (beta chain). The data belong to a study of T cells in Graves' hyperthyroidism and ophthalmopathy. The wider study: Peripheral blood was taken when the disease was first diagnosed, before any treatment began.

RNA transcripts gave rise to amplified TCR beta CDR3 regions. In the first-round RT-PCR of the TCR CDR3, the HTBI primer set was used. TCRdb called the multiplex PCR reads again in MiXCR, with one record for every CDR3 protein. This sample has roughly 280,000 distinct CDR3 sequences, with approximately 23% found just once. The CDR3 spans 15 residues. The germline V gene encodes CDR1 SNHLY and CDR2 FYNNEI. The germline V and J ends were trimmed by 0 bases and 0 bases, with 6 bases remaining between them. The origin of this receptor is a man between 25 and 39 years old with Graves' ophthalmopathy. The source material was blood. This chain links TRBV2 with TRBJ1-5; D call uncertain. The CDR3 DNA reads TGTGCCAGCAGTGAAGCAGGTCTTAGCAATCAGCCCCAGCATTTT. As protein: CASSEAGLSNQPQHF.